What follows are 20 T cell receptor beta chains derived from one specimen sequenced in a study of T cells in localized non-small cell lung cancer. The method was immunoSEQ multiplex PCR; TCRdb's version includes in-frame clones alone and lacks a portion of them. Of 55,000 to 65,000 clones in the sample, roughly nine tenths were seen once. Sequences were derived from peripheral blood, sampled before any cancer treatment. All receptors derive from a man between 40 and 69 years old with stage I lung adenocarcinoma.

The V gene is TRBV7-2, the J gene TRBJ2-7; D gene ambiguous. Trimming left V 2 bases short and J 3 bases short, with 5 bases between. This CDR3 is 12 amino acids long. Germline assignment: CDR1 SGHTA and CDR2 FQGNSA. CDR3 sequence reads: CASSLLNYEQYF. The DNA of the CDR3 is TGTGCCAGCAGCTTACTGAACTACGAGCAGTACTTC. Drawing the rest from reference TRBV7-2 and TRBJ2-7, the complete variable domain is GAGVSQSPSNKVTEKGKDVELRCDPISGHTALYWYRQSLGQGLEFLIYFQGNSAPDKSGLPSDRFSAERTGGSVSTLTIQRTQQEDSAVYLCASSLLNYEQYFGPGTRLTVT.

The chain joins TRBV4-2 to TRBJ2-3; D remains ambiguous. CDR1 and CDR2 (germline): LGHNA, YNFKEQ. V was clipped by 0 bases and J by 2 bases, with 9 bases between them. This CDR3 has 15 amino acids. CDR3 in amino acids: CASSQDRAHTDTQYF. Here the CDR3 DNA reads TGTGCCAGCAGCCAAGATAGGGCCCACACAGATACGCAGTATTTT.

With respect to this clone: Additional DNA sequences in this sample encode the identical CDR3. This rearrangement joins TRBV30 to TRBJ2-7; the D call may be TRBD1 or TRBD2 (5 bases each). The CDR3 loop spans 10 amino acids. Germline V gene sequence: CDR1 GTSNPN, CDR2 SVGIG (reference sequence). Trimming removed 5 bases at V and 4 bases at J, with 6 bases between. The CDR3 nucleotides are TGTGCCTGGGGGGGTTACGAGCAGTACTTC. Translating it yields CAWGGYEQYF.

The chain joins TRBV6-5 to TRBJ1-6, with TRBD1 identical over 9 bases. Germline values: CDR1 MNHEY, CDR2 SVGAGI. The J segment lost 13 bases and the V segment lost 7 bases, leaving 11 bases of the junction unmatched. The CDR3 length is 14 residues. The CDR3 here is CASTSGTGMSPLHF. In DNA form, the CDR3 reads TGTGCCAGCACTTCCGGGACAGGGATGAGTCCCCTCCACTTT.

V and J are TRBV7-2 and TRBJ2-7; 7 bases fit TRBD2. Germline CDR1 SGHTA, CDR2 FQGNSA. Trimming at V came to 6 bases and at J to 4 bases, leaving 12 bases not matched to a gene. CDR3 size: 15 residues. The CDR3 bases are TGTGCCAGCAGTCCCATTTGGACGGGGGGTTACGAGCAGTACTTC. This translates into CASSPIWTGGYEQYF.

Only one count was recorded for this clone. The rearrangement joins TRBV4-2 to TRBJ1-2; D not certain. V lost 0 bases and J lost 2, with 10 bases in between. Germline lookup yields CDR1 LGHNA and CDR2 YNFKEQ. The CDR3 consists of 15 residues. The CDR3 sequence: CASSQDSQENYGYTF. For the CDR3, the DNA is TGTGCCAGCAGCCAAGATTCCCAGGAAAACTATGGCTACACCTTC.

V and J are TRBV21-1 and TRBJ2-7; the DNA was not used to check the table's D call, TRBD2. TRBV21-1 is classified as a pseudogene. This CDR3 spans 15 amino acids. The CDR3 DNA sequence: TGTGCCAGCAGCCCCCATCCCGGGACTAGCGGAGAGCAGTACTTC. Translation gives CASSPHPGTSGEQYF.

V is TRBV5-1 and J is TRBJ1-2; D gene ambiguous. The germline CDR1 and CDR2 sequences are SGHRS and YFSETQ. The ends were cut back, 0 bases at V and 1 base at J, with 7 bases in the middle. The CDR3 runs to 14 residues. DNA for the CDR3: TGCGCCAGCAGCTTGGGGGCTGATAACTATGGCTACACCTTC. The encoded protein is CASSLGADNYGYTF.

The rearrangement joins TRBV7-2 to TRBJ1-2, with 7 bases that match TRBD1. Germline lookup yields CDR1 SGHTA and CDR2 FQGNSA. V lost 0 bases to trimming and J lost 2 bases; unmatched junction nucleotides: 6. This CDR3 has 16 residues. CDR3 nucleotides: TGTGCCAGCAGCTTAGCCGCGACAGGGATGAACTATGGCTACACCTTC. Its translation: CASSLAATGMNYGYTF.

The chain carries TRBV10-3 and TRBJ1-1; D remains ambiguous. CDR1 and CDR2 from the germline V gene are ENHRY and SYGVKD. CDR3 length: 15 residues. Trimming stripped 6 bases from V and 0 bases from J, with 14 bases between. The CDR3, as DNA: TGTGCCATCAGACCCTACAGTTCCGTGAACACTGAAGCTTTCTTT. Translated: CAIRPYSSVNTEAFF.

This clone was detected only a few times. The V call is TRBV18, the J call TRBJ2-7, with D tentatively TRBD1 or TRBD2 (5 bases each). The length of the CDR3 is 13 residues. The germline V and J ends were trimmed by 1 base and 5 bases, with 9 bases remaining between them. From germline, CDR1 is KGHSH and CDR2 LQKENI. The CDR3, as DNA: TGTGCCAGCTCACCACAGGGGAGCGACGAGCAGTACTTC. Translation gives CASSPQGSDEQYF.

The chain uses TRBV13 and TRBJ2-7; 8 bases agree with TRBD1. The CDR3 length is 15 residues. The junction had 8 bases not matched to a gene; V was cut back by 4 bases and J by 3 bases. Germline V CDR1 and CDR2: PRHDT, FYEKMQ (reference sequence). CDR3 residues: CASSSGTGLGYEQYF. In nucleotides, the CDR3 is TGTGCCAGCAGCTCCGGGACAGGCCTTGGCTACGAGCAGTACTTC.

The genes are TRBV27 and TRBJ2-7, with D possibly TRBD1 on 7 matching bases. The CDR3 loop spans 13 amino acids. Germline CDR1 is MNHEY and CDR2 is SMNVEV (reference sequence). V was cut by 6 bases and J by 4 bases, with 13 bases left in between. CDR3 sequence reads: CASRAAGGYEQYF. CDR3 coding DNA: TGTGCCAGCAGGGCCGCAGGGGGGTACGAGCAGTACTTC.

The genes are TRBV19 and TRBJ2-3; 12 nucleotides line up with TRBD2. There are 17 residues in the CDR3. The V gene's germline CDR1 is LNHDA and CDR2 SQIVND (reference sequence). The trim removed 2 bases at V and 4 bases at J, leaving 7 bases unmatched. The CDR3 region has the DNA TGTGCCAGTAGTATATCTCTAGCGGGAGGGTCCTCAGATACGCAGTATTTT. Amino acids: CASSISLAGGSSDTQYF.

The gene calls are TRBV7-9 and TRBJ1-1; weak D call: TRBD1 (5 bases). This CDR3 contains 15 residues. CDR1 is SEHNR and CDR2 is FQNEAQ in the germline V gene (reference sequence). V was cut by 5 bases and J by 5 bases, with 18 bases left in between. As DNA, the CDR3 is TGTGCCAGCAGCCCCCCAGCCTTGGGGGGAACTGAAGCTTTCTTT. Amino acid sequence: CASSPPALGGTEAFF. The full variable domain, in which reference TRBV7-9 and TRBJ1-1 provide the parts outside the CDR3, is DTGVSQNPRHKITKRGQNVTFRCDPISEHNRLYWYRQTLGQGPEFLTYFQNEAQLEKSRLLSDRFSAERPKGSFSTLEIQRTEQGDSAMYLCASSPPALGGTEAFFGQGTRLTVV.

The rearrangement uses TRBV6-1 and TRBJ2-1; TRBD2 matches 12 bases. The junction had 0 bases not matched to a gene; V was cut back by 2 bases and J by 7 bases. The CDR3 contains 14 residues. The germline V gene encodes CDR1 MNHNS and CDR2 SASEGT. The CDR3 region has the DNA TGTGCCAGCAGTGAAACTAGCGGGAGGAATGAGCAGTTCTTC. This sequence encodes CASSETSGRNEQFF.

This chain's CDR3 is CASSIAGGPYEQYF. DNA for the CDR3: TGTGCCAGCAGTATAGCGGGAGGGCCTTACGAGCAGTACTTC. This chain connects TRBV7-9 to TRBJ2-7; TRBD2 matches 11 bases. From germline, CDR1 is SEHNR and CDR2 FQNEAQ (reference sequence). The J segment lost 4 bases and the V segment lost 6 bases, leaving 5 bases of the junction unmatched. This CDR3 is 14 amino acids long.

The chain combines TRBV10-2 with TRBJ2-3, with D unclear. The CDR3 has 13 amino acids. Germline CDR1 and CDR2: WSHSY and SAAADI. Trimming removed 5 bases at V and 2 bases at J, with 8 bases between. The CDR3 sequence is CASSQITTDTQYF. The CDR3 bases are TGCGCCAGCAGTCAAATAACCACAGATACGCAGTATTTT.

The CDR3 protein is CASSSGRTVNEQYF. The CDR3 nucleotides are TGTGCCAGCAGCTCCGGACGTACCGTCAACGAGCAGTACTTC. This chain links TRBV5-4 with TRBJ2-7; D call uncertain. Per the germline V gene, CDR1 is SGHNT and CDR2 is YYREEE (reference sequence). The V gene lost 3 bases and the J gene lost 5 bases, with 15 bases spanning the gap. CDR3 length equals 14 residues.

For the CDR3, the DNA is TGTGCCTGGAGTTACACCGGGACAGGGTTTTGGGAGACCCAGTACTTC. It codes for CAWSYTGTGFWETQYF. This chain joins TRBV30 and TRBJ2-5; 9 bases fit TRBD1. CDR1 is GTSNPN, CDR2 SVGIG, per germline (reference sequence). With V trimmed by 2 bases and J by 5 bases, 12 bases remained unmatched. The CDR3 is 16 residues long.